The 9 T cell receptor beta chains below all came from one sample that was sequenced in a study of T-cell memory formation after mild COVID-19. One entry per CDR3 protein, called by TCRdb with MiXCR from the 5' RACE reads. This sample has about 350,000 distinct CDR3 sequences, with 13% to 15% found just once. Material: PBMCs or a T cell subset sorted from them (not recorded which). Receptors were obtained from a man between 18 and 35 years old who had mild COVID-19 (a few samples of this study predate the infection). Cell type and time point are not known.

J is TRBJ1-5 and V is TRBV7-9; D unresolved. V was clipped by 1 base and J by 4 bases, with 8 bases between them. The CDR3 length is 14 residues. The germline gives CDR1 SEHNR, CDR2 FQNEAQ (reference sequence). CDR3 sequence reads: CASSLGEWNQPQHF. DNA for the CDR3: TGTGCCAGCAGCTTAGGAGAGTGGAATCAGCCCCAGCATTTT.

The genes are TRBV5-1 and TRBJ1-1, with D hard to call. CDR1 is SGHRS, CDR2 YFSETQ, per germline. This CDR3 has 14 amino acids. Trimming took 3 bases from V and 1 from J, leaving 10 bases between them. The CDR3 bases are TGCGCCAGCAGCTCAACGGTTGCGAACACTGAAGCTTTCTTT. This encodes CASSSTVANTEAFF.

The chain employs TRBV5-4 and TRBJ2-5; D gene uncertain. Germline CDR1 SGHNT, CDR2 YYREEE (reference sequence). V lost 1 base and J lost 0, with 7 bases in between. The CDR3 spans 14 residues. CDR3 sequence: CASSLRLDQETQYF. CDR3 DNA: TGTGCCAGCAGCTTGCGTCTGGACCAAGAGACCCAGTACTTC.

This clonotype was seen ten or more times. The gene calls are TRBV25-1 and TRBJ2-3, with a tentative D call TRBD2 (7 bases). This CDR3 comprises 18 residues. With 7 bases removed from V and 0 bases from J, the gap between germline ends came to 23 bases. Per germline, CDR1 MGHDK and CDR2 SYGVNS. The CDR3, as DNA: TGTGCCAGCACCCCGGGGGCCCGACTAGCCGAAAGCACAGATACGCAGTATTTT. It specifies CASTPGARLAESTDTQYF.

This chain joins TRBV12-3 or TRBV12-4 and TRBJ2-2; 10 bases are shared with TRBD1. The CDR3 runs 16 residues. Trimming cost V 6 bases and J 4 bases; bases outside gene matches: 8. CDR3 amino acids: CASSHRDRGLTGELFF. CDR3 sequence (DNA): TGTGCCAGCAGCCATCGCGACAGGGGGCTCACCGGGGAGCTGTTTTTT.

In its sample, this clonotype was seen a few times. This chain uses TRBV28 with TRBJ2-5; TRBD1 agrees at 7 bases. The V and J ends lost 3 bases and 4 bases, in that order; junction bases with no gene match: 8. The germline CDR1 and CDR2 sequences are MDHEN and SYDVKM. The CDR3 consists of 15 residues. The CDR3 bases are TGTGCCAGCAGTTTCCAGGGGGTCGTTTCAGAGACCCAGTACTTC. Translating it yields CASSFQGVVSETQYF.

Here the CDR3 DNA reads TGCGCCAGCAGGTGGGCGGGAGTCTCAAATGAGCAGTTCTTC. It yields the protein CASRWAGVSNEQFF. This chain uses TRBV10-2 with TRBJ2-1; 7 bases align to TRBD2. The CDR3 loop spans 14 amino acids. The V gene's germline CDR1 is WSHSY and CDR2 SAAADI. The V and J ends lost 6 bases and 7 bases, in that order; junction bases with no gene match: 9.

This clonotype was recorded many times. The chain couples TRBV3-1 to TRBJ2-7, with 7 positions matching TRBD1. The CDR3 spans 14 residues. CDR1 is LGHDT, CDR2 YNNKEL, per germline (reference sequence). With 4 bases clipped from V and 2 bases from J, the junction kept 5 bases outside the gene matches. CDR3 in DNA: TGTGCCAGCAGCCCTTGGGACAGAACCTACGAGCAGTACTTC. Its translation is CASSPWDRTYEQYF.

The chain has TRBV20-1 and TRBJ2-7; D is possibly TRBD1 or TRBD2 (6 bases each). V was pared by 7 bases and J by 7 bases, with 20 bases between. The CDR3 covers 13 residues. Germline-derived CDR1 and CDR2 are DFQATT and SNEGSKA (reference sequence). DNA for the CDR3: TGCAGTGTCCCGAAACGGGGGCTGGAAGAGCAGTACTTC. Translating it yields CSVPKRGLEEQYF.